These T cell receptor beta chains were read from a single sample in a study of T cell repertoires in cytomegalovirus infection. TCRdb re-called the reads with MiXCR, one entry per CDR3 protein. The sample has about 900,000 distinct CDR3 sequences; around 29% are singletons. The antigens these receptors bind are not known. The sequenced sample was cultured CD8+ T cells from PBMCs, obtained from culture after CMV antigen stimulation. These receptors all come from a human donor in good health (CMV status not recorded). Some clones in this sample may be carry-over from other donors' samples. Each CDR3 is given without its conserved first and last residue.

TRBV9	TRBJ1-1	ASSSRGDRGLSTEAF
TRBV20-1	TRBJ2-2	SAMSLVTGELF
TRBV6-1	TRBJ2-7	ASSEYGGGNTYEQY
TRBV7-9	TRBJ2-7	ASAQGPYEQY
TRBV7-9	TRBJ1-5	ASSFSGQGAQPQH
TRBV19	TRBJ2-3	ASIPAGASGDTQY
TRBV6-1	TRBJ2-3	ASSEEKGGQDTQY
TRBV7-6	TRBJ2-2	ASSTSWDRELF
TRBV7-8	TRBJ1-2	ASSGTRVSYYGYT
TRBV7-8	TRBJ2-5	ASSLELSGLSQETQY
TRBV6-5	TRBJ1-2	ASSPLGQESGYT
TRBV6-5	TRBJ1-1	ASSAGVEVKAF
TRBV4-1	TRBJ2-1	ASSQEVVQNNEQF
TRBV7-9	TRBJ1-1	ASSQGLTTEAF
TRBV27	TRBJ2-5	ASSPDRGLFQETQY
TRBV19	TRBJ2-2	ASSTTPGAGELF
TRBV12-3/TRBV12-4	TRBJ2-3	ASTRGGALAGADTQY